The 26 T cell receptor beta chains given below trace back to one sample, sequenced in a study of response to subunit inactivated influenza vaccine. TCRdb re-called the RT-PCR reads through MiXCR, storing one row per CDR3 protein. The sample carries around 650,000 distinct CDR3 sequences, approximately 15% recorded once. The sample here was PBMCs from blood, taken 11 to 12 days after vaccination. These receptor sequences come from a man between 50 and 59 years old who received an inactivated influenza vaccine.

The chain has TRBV5-1 and TRBJ2-3, with D unclear. The ends were cut back, 7 bases at V and 5 bases at J, with 17 bases in the middle. The CDR3 is 14 residues long. Germline values: CDR1 SGHRS, CDR2 YFSETQ. The CDR3 loop reads CASPGLPRVDTQYF. CDR3 bases: TGCGCCAGCCCCGGTTTACCCCGCGTAGATACGCAGTATTTT. The full variable domain, with the rest looked up from reference TRBV5-1 and TRBJ2-3, is KAGVTQTPRYLIKTRGQQVTLSCSPISGHRSVSWYQQTPGQGLQFLFEYFSETQRNKGNFPGRFSGRQFSNSRSEMNVSTLELGDSALYLCASPGLPRVDTQYFGPGTRLTVL.

The V call is TRBV20-1, the J call TRBJ2-1; 9 bases map to TRBD2. This CDR3 is 19 amino acids long. Trimming took 4 bases from V and 3 from J; bases not matched to a gene: 19. Germline CDR1 DFQATT, CDR2 SNEGSKA (reference sequence). CDR3 DNA: TGCAGTGCTATCCCGACTAGCGGAGCACCCCGAAGGGTCTACAATGAGCAGTTCTTC. This codes for CSAIPTSGAPRRVYNEQFF.

This clonotype was seen once. The chain joins TRBV19 to TRBJ1-2, with 7 bases identical to TRBD1. V lost 3 bases to trimming and J lost 6 bases; unmatched junction nucleotides: 4. Germline CDR1 and CDR2: LNHDA and SQIVND (reference sequence). CDR3 length: 13 residues. The CDR3 coding sequence is TGTGCCAGTAGTATTTCACAGGGGAATGGCTACACCTTC. It specifies CASSISQGNGYTF.

The rearrangement links TRBV5-4 to TRBJ2-7; 8 nucleotides agree with TRBD2. CDR1 is SGHNT and CDR2 is YYREEE in the germline V gene (reference sequence). The CDR3 totals 14 residues. The V gene end was trimmed by 4 bases and the J gene end by 4 bases; junction bases not matched to a gene: 7. For the CDR3, the DNA is TGTGCCAGCAGCCGGGAGGGCAGGGCGTACGAGCAGTACTTC. Its protein is CASSREGRAYEQYF.

This clonotype occurred many times. This chain links TRBV24-1 with TRBJ2-3, with 12 nucleotides matching TRBD2. CDR1 is KGHDR and CDR2 is SFDVKD in the germline V gene. The trim removed 1 base at V and 5 bases at J, leaving 12 bases unmatched. The CDR3 is 19 residues long. The DNA for the CDR3 is TGTGCCACCAGTGATTTCCCTTCTCGACTAGCGGGAGCTAAAGATACGCAGTATTTT. This translates into CATSDFPSRLAGAKDTQYF.

There are many counts of this clonotype. This chain's CDR3 is CASSLLDTQYF. CDR3 DNA sequence: TGTGCCAGCAGTTTACTAGATACGCAGTATTTT. V and J are TRBV12-3 or TRBV12-4 and TRBJ2-3, with no clear D. The V gene lost 2 bases and the J gene lost 5 bases, with 2 bases spanning the gap. This CDR3 has 11 amino acids.

The chain uses TRBV4-3 and TRBJ2-1; 7 bases are a match to TRBD2. Looked up from germline, CDR1 is LGHNA and CDR2 is YSLEER. CDR3 length: 14 amino acids. The trim removed 3 bases at V and 9 bases at J, leaving 8 bases unmatched. CDR3 nucleotides: TGCGCCAGCAGCCATAGAAGACTAGCAGCTGAGCAGTTCTTC. It yields the protein CASSHRRLAAEQFF.

The CDR3 reads CASRHRARNEQFF. The CDR3 region has the DNA TGTGCCAGCAGACACAGGGCCCGCAATGAGCAGTTCTTC. The rearrangement links TRBV7-8 to TRBJ2-1; tentatively, D is TRBD1 (6 bases). Trimming stripped 6 bases from V and 6 bases from J, with 12 bases between. CDR1 SGHVS and CDR2 FQNEAQ come from the germline V gene. The CDR3 extends over 13 amino acids.

In this sample, this clonotype turned up a few times. J is TRBJ2-5 and V is TRBV27, with TRBD1 identical over 8 bases. With V trimmed by 4 bases and J by 4 bases, 20 bases remained unmatched. Germline CDR1 reads MNHEY; CDR2 reads SMNVEV (reference sequence). CDR3 length: 19 amino acids. CDR3 sequence reads: CASSSRRFRGRPGGETQYF. CDR3 DNA: TGTGCCAGCAGTTCCCGAAGGTTCAGGGGGCGCCCAGGGGGAGAGACCCAGTACTTC.

The chain links TRBV5-1 to TRBJ2-7; TRBD1 is a possible D gene (6 bases). Germline CDR1 and CDR2: SGHRS and YFSETQ. This CDR3 region has 14 residues. V lost 0 bases and J lost 2, with 9 bases in between. CDR3 protein: CASSLAGTTYEQYF. The CDR3 DNA reads TGCGCCAGCAGCTTGGCCGGGACAACCTACGAGCAGTACTTC. The full variable domain, in which reference TRBV5-1 and TRBJ2-7 provide the parts outside the CDR3, is KAGVTQTPRYLIKTRGQQVTLSCSPISGHRSVSWYQQTPGQGLQFLFEYFSETQRNKGNFPGRFSGRQFSNSRSEMNVSTLELGDSALYLCASSLAGTTYEQYFGPGTRLTVT.

V is TRBV27 and J is TRBJ2-3, with 10 bases lining up with TRBD2. The V gene's germline CDR1 is MNHEY and CDR2 SMNVEV (reference sequence). The CDR3 totals 16 residues. V was clipped by 4 bases and J by 5 bases; unmatched bases: 9. The CDR3 DNA reads as TGTGCCAGCAGTTCCAAGCGGGAGGGCCATAGAGATACGCAGTATTTT. Amino acid sequence: CASSSKREGHRDTQYF.

This clonotype appeared a few times. This chain connects TRBV28 to TRBJ2-5; the D gene is possibly TRBD2 (5 bases). Between the trimmed V and J ends, which lost 4 bases and 4 bases, there was a span of 16 bases. The CDR3 consists of 15 residues. From germline, CDR1 is MDHEN and CDR2 SYDVKM. The CDR3 here is CASSSPSSGRETQYF. The CDR3 region has the DNA TGTGCCAGCAGTTCGCCCAGCTCTGGGAGAGAGACCCAGTACTTC.

This clonotype was recorded many times. The rearrangement joins TRBV21-1 to TRBJ2-1; the table calls TRBD2, which could not be checked here. TRBV21-1 is labeled a pseudogene. CDR3 length equals 16 residues. The CDR3 loop reads CASSHVAGVSYNEQFF. The CDR3 DNA is TGTGCCAGCAGCCACGTAGCGGGAGTTTCCTACAATGAGCAGTTCTTC.

The gene calls are TRBV20-1 and TRBJ1-4, with D perhaps matching TRBD1 (5 bases). The CDR3 runs to 19 residues. CDR1 is DFQATT and CDR2 is SNEGSKA in the germline V gene (reference sequence). V dropped 1 base and J dropped 0 bases, with 21 bases sitting between them. The DNA of the CDR3 is TGCAGTGCTAGAGGCTCAATGGCCCAGGGAGTGGCAACTAATGAAAAACTGTTTTTT. Protein sequence: CSARGSMAQGVATNEKLFF.

J is TRBJ2-5 and V is TRBV4-2; 11 nucleotides match TRBD2. With V trimmed by 0 bases and J by 2 bases, 2 bases remained unmatched. The length of the CDR3 is 16 residues. Germline CDR1 LGHNA, CDR2 YNFKEQ. CDR3 loop: CASSQELAGVQETQYF. For the CDR3, the DNA is TGTGCCAGCAGCCAAGAACTAGCGGGAGTTCAAGAGACCCAGTACTTC.

V gene TRBV4-2 combines with J gene TRBJ2-2; no clear D gene. CDR3 length equals 15 residues. In germline, CDR1 is LGHNA, CDR2 YNFKEQ. The V end was cut by 3 bases, the J end by 6 bases, with 14 bases between. The DNA for the CDR3 is TGTGCCAGCAGCCAGGATAGTTTCTTTTCCGGGGAGCTGTTTTTT. Protein product: CASSQDSFFSGELFF.

There are a few counts of this clonotype. The chain employs TRBV19 and TRBJ2-7; maybe TRBD1 (6 bases). V lost 5 bases, J lost 3 bases, and 17 bases lay in between. This CDR3 region has 15 residues. Germline lookup yields CDR1 LNHDA and CDR2 SQIVND (reference sequence). Here the CDR3 reads CASSATGFQDYEQYF. CDR3 bases: TGTGCCAGTAGTGCCACAGGGTTCCAGGACTACGAGCAGTACTTC.

The chain recombines TRBV18 with TRBJ1-6; 7 bases align to TRBD1. With V trimmed by 5 bases and J by 10 bases, 14 bases remained unmatched. Germline CDR1 and CDR2: KGHSH and LQKENI. The CDR3 extends over 16 amino acids. This CDR3 reads CASSSGIGGVESPLHF. CDR3 coding DNA: TGTGCCAGCTCATCCGGGATAGGGGGCGTGGAGTCACCCCTCCACTTT.

This chain links TRBV5-1 with TRBJ2-2; no reliable D call. Per the germline V gene, CDR1 is SGHRS and CDR2 is YFSETQ. The V end was cut by 1 base, the J end by 5 bases, with 15 bases between. This CDR3 contains 16 residues. The CDR3 here is CASSLRPWDVTGELFF. As DNA, the CDR3 is TGCGCCAGCAGCTTGCGGCCCTGGGATGTTACCGGGGAGCTGTTTTTT. Variable domain in full (rest from reference TRBV5-1 and TRBJ2-2): KAGVTQTPRYLIKTRGQQVTLSCSPISGHRSVSWYQQTPGQGLQFLFEYFSETQRNKGNFPGRFSGRQFSNSRSEMNVSTLELGDSALYLCASSLRPWDVTGELFFGEGSRLTVL.

The chain is built from TRBV7-8 and TRBJ2-7; perhaps TRBD2 as D (6 bases). The germline V and J ends were trimmed by 2 bases and 0 bases, with 11 bases remaining between them. Germline CDR1 reads SGHVS; CDR2 reads FQNEAQ. The CDR3 contains 15 residues. The CDR3 protein is CASSLPAGYSYEQYF. In DNA form, the CDR3 reads TGTGCCAGCAGCTTACCGGCGGGGTACTCCTACGAGCAGTACTTC.

This clonotype came up a few times. The chain has TRBV11-2 and TRBJ1-1; perhaps TRBD1 as D (6 bases). Looked up from germline, CDR1 is SGHAT and CDR2 is FQNNGV. The CDR3 is made up of 19 amino acids. Trimming stripped 0 bases from V and 2 bases from J, with 22 bases between. DNA for the CDR3: TGTGCCAGCAGCTTAGATATTTCAGGGGCTGAGGCCTTAAACACTGAAGCTTTCTTT. Translating gives CASSLDISGAEALNTEAFF.

This rearrangement joins TRBV10-3 to TRBJ2-1; 7 bases match TRBD1. V shed 6 bases and J 8 bases; nucleotides not matched to a gene: 7. CDR3 length equals 13 residues. Per the germline V gene, CDR1 is ENHRY and CDR2 is SYGVKD. CDR3 bases: TGTGCCATCAGGACACTCGACAGGGATGAGCAGTTCTTC. Amino acid sequence: CAIRTLDRDEQFF.

The chain is built from TRBV20-1 and TRBJ1-5, with TRBD1 matching over 8 bases. CDR3 length equals 13 residues. The V segment lost 6 bases and the J segment 6 bases; nucleotides outside the gene matches: 7. Germline V gene lookup returns CDR1 DFQATT and CDR2 SNEGSKA (reference sequence). This chain's CDR3 is CSAGQGAAQPQHF. The CDR3 DNA reads as TGCAGTGCGGGTCAGGGGGCGGCTCAGCCCCAGCATTTT.

V is TRBV11-2 and J is TRBJ2-1, with 11 bases lining up with TRBD2. Germline-derived CDR1 and CDR2 are SGHAT and FQNNGV. J was trimmed by 4 bases and V by 5 bases; bases with no gene match: 7. The CDR3 loop spans 16 amino acids. For the CDR3, the DNA is TGTGCCAGCAGCCGCGTCGGGACTAGCGGTTACAATGAGCAGTTCTTC. Residues: CASSRVGTSGYNEQFF.

This clonotype turned up a few times. This rearrangement joins TRBV7-2 to TRBJ2-5, with D possibly TRBD1 on 7 matching bases. CDR3 size: 14 residues. Germline V CDR1 and CDR2: SGHTA, FQGNSA. Deletions cut 5 bases from V and 0 bases from J, with 10 bases between. In nucleotides, the CDR3 is TGTGCCAGCAGCGCGGGACAGCACCAAGAGACCCAGTACTTC. Residues: CASSAGQHQETQYF.

The count of this clonotype is one. The chain links TRBV12-3 or TRBV12-4 to TRBJ2-5; a weak D match, TRBD1 (5 bases). The V and J ends lost 3 bases and 3 bases respectively, with 11 bases between them. The CDR3 is 14 residues long. CDR3 sequence: CASSFSDRKETQYF. The DNA for the CDR3 is TGTGCCAGCAGTTTCTCAGACAGAAAAGAGACCCAGTACTTC.